One T cell receptor (beta chain) is described in this entry. Its antigen is undetermined. Sequencing templates came from extracted RNA that was reverse transcribed into cDNA. Data came from immunoSEQ multiplex PCR; TCRdb stores just in-frame clones and leaves some out. The sample gives 190,000 or so clones, roughly three fifths of which show up once; around 3% is in the top ten. The data are from a study of CD8+ T cells in alopecia areata. Study in general: At a dose of 5 to 10 mg twice daily, oral tofacitinib was given to treated patients.

Findings and limits, study-wide: Many of the expanded lesional clones endured in scalp and blood while on tofacitinib.

Treatment reported: oral pan-JAK inhibitor, 5-10 mg twice daily. Sorting separated CD4+ and CD8+ T cells out of PBMCs. The CDR3 is 16 amino acids. Germline V gene lookup returns CDR1 SEHNR and CDR2 FQNEAQ (reference sequence). Trimming stripped 3 bases from V and 5 bases from J, with 20 bases between. The source of this sequence is a human donor with alopecia areata. The sequencing here drew on CD4+ T cells sorted from blood, taken at week 4, from a patient treated with tofacitinib. This chain uses TRBV7-9 with TRBJ2-7; TRBD2 is a possible D gene (5 bases). The CDR3 loop is CASSFRPGPSGHEQYF. CDR3 coding DNA: TGTGCCAGCAGCTTTCGACCCGGACCCAGCGGCCACGAGCAGTACTTC.